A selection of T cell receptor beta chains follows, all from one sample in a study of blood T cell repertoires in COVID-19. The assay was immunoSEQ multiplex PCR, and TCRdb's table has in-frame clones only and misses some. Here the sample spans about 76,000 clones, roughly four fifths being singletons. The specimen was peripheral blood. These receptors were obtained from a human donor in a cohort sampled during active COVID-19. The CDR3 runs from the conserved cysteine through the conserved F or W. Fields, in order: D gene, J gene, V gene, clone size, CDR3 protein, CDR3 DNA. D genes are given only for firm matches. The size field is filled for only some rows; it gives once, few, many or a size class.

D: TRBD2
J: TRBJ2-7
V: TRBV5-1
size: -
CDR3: CASSPGGLAGAYEQYF
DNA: TGCGCCAGCAGCCCAGGGGGACTAGCGGGGGCCTACGAGCAGTACTTC

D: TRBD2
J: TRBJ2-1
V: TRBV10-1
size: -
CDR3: CASSEGVAGNNEQFF
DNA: TGCGCCAGCAGTGAGGGGGTAGCGGGAAACAATGAGCAGTTCTTC

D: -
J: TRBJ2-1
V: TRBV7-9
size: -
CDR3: CASSWYQGYNEQFF
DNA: TGTGCCAGCAGCTGGTATCAGGGGTACAATGAGCAGTTCTTC

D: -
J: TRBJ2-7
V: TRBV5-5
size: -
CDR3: CASSLGAQRTYEQYF
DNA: TGTGCCAGCAGCTTGGGGGCTCAGAGAACCTACGAGCAGTACTTC

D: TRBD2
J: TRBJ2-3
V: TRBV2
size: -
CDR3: CASSEGMAGEGDTQYF
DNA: TGTGCCAGCAGTGAGGGGATGGCGGGGGAAGGGGATACGCAGTATTTT

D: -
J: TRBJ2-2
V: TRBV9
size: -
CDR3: CASTQGDFGSGELFF
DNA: TGTGCCAGCACCCAGGGGGACTTCGGGTCCGGGGAGCTGTTTTTT

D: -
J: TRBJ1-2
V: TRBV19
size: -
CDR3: CASSSEPTDKDTNYGYTF
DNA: TGTGCCAGTAGTAGCGAACCGACAGATAAGGACACGAACTATGGCTACACCTTC

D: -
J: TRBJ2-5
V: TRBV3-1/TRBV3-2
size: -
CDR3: CASRVTAVMYF
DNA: TGTGCCAGCAGGGTTACAGCGGTTATGTACTTC

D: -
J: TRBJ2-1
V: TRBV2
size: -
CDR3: CASSELASSYNEQFF
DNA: TGTGCCAGCAGTGAGTTAGCTAGCTCCTACAATGAGCAGTTCTTC

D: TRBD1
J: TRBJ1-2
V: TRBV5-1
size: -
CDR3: CASSLPLTGGGGYTF
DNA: TGCGCCAGCAGCTTGCCCCTGACAGGGGGAGGTGGCTACACCTTC

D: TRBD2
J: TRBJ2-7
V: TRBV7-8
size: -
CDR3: CASSLVRLAGPSYEQYF
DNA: TGTGCCAGCAGCTTAGTCCGACTAGCGGGGCCCTCCTACGAGCAGTACTTC

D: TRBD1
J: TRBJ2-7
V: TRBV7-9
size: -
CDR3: CASSSRGQWEQYF
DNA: TGTGCCAGCAGCTCCAGGGGGCAGTGGGAGCAGTACTTC

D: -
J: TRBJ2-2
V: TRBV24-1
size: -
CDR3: CATSPGTGELFF
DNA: TGTGCCACCAGCCCGGGCACCGGGGAGCTGTTTTTT

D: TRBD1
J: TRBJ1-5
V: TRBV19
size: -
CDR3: CASSIRRQGLGQPQHF
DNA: TGTGCCAGTAGTATTCGTCGACAGGGCCTGGGACAGCCCCAGCATTTT

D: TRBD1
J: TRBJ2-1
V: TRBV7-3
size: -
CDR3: CASSFEGARNNEQFF
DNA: TGTGCCAGCAGCTTCGAGGGGGCGAGAAACAATGAGCAGTTCTTC

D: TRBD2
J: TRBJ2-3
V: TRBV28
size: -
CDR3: CASISPPLAGSDGTQYF
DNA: TGTGCCAGCATTTCCCCCCCTCTAGCGGGGAGCGATGGTACGCAGTATTTT

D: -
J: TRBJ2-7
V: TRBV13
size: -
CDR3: CASSVEAYEQYF
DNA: TGTGCCAGCAGCGTGGAGGCCTACGAGCAGTACTTC

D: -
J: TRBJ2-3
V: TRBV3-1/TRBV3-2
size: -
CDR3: CASSRRLSTDTQYF
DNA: TGTGCCAGCAGCCGCCGACTCTCCACAGATACGCAGTATTTT

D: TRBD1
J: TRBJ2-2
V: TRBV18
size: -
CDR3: CASSPRQGAAGELFF
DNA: TGTGCCAGCTCACCACGGCAGGGGGCCGCCGGGGAGCTGTTTTTT

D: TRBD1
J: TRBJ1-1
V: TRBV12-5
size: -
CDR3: CASGWDSRGTEAFF
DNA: TGTGCTAGTGGTTGGGACAGCCGGGGCACTGAAGCTTTCTTT

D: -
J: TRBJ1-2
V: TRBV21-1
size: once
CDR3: CASSKFKRGLYGYTF
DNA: TGTGCCAGCAGCAAATTCAAGCGGGGGCTCTATGGCTACACCTTC

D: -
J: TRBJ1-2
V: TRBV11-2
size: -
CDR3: CASTRLDNYGYTF
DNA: TGTGCCAGCACCCGACTGGATAACTATGGCTACACCTTC